These 16 T cell receptor beta chains came from one sample sequenced in a study of graft-versus-host responses after intestinal transplantation. Profiling relied on immunoSEQ multiplex PCR, and the TCRdb table lists in-frame clones only, not all of them. The sample yields under 75,000 clones, approximately 88% seen once. Investigators treated the graft tissue so that it released intraepithelial and lamina propria lymphocytes. The specimen comprised ileum tissue, sampled around 350 days after transplant. Every receptor here comes from a human patient who received an intestinal transplant, so some T cells may come from the graft donor.

V gene TRBV6-6 combines with J gene TRBJ2-3; TRBD2 matches 8 bases. The CDR3 covers 11 residues. CDR1 MNHNY and CDR2 SVGAGI come from the germline V gene (reference sequence). The V and J ends lost 5 bases and 14 bases, in that order; junction bases with no gene match: 6. CDR3 loop: CASSSGGHPYF. The CDR3 DNA reads TGTGCCAGCAGTAGCGGGGGCCACCCGTATTTT.

This rearrangement joins TRBV6-1 to TRBJ2-1, with 10 bases aligning to TRBD2. The CDR3 consists of 17 residues. Germline V gives CDR1 MNHNS, CDR2 SASEGT. J lost 5 bases, V lost 3 bases, and 10 bases had no gene match. DNA for the CDR3: TGTGCCAGCAGTGATCGGACTAGCGGAAGAAGCGACAATGAGCAGTTCTTC. As protein: CASSDRTSGRSDNEQFF.

CDR3 sequence reads: CASSYGTDYGYTF. DNA of the CDR3: TGTGCCAGCAGTTACGGGACAGACTATGGCTACACCTTC. The chain combines TRBV6-5 with TRBJ1-2; TRBD1 matches 7 bases. Germline trimming cut 2 bases from V and 3 bases from J; bases unmatched to any gene: 0. In germline, CDR1 is MNHEY, CDR2 SVGAGI. The CDR3 loop spans 13 amino acids.

On this clone: The same CDR3 is also encoded by other DNA sequences in this sample. The V call is TRBV4-1, the J call TRBJ2-7, with 9 bases aligning to TRBD2. Germline V CDR1 and CDR2: MGHRA, YSYEKL. V was pared by 5 bases and J by 5 bases, with 10 bases of the junction left unmatched. The CDR3 consists of 15 residues. The CDR3 DNA follows: TGCGCCAGCAGCTCTTTAGCGGGAGCAGTGAACGAGCAGTACTTC. Translated, it gives CASSSLAGAVNEQYF.

CDR3 DNA sequence: TGTGCCAGCAGGGGGACGGGGAACACTGAAGCTTTCTTT. It yields the protein CASRGTGNTEAFF. V usage is TRBV2 and J usage is TRBJ1-1; D perhaps matches TRBD1 (5 bases). Trimming cost V 6 bases and J 1 base, with 9 bases left between them. The CDR3 runs to 13 residues. In germline, CDR1 is SNHLY, CDR2 FYNNEI.

The chain links TRBV5-1 to TRBJ1-1, with a possible D match to TRBD1 (6 bases). There are 15 residues in the CDR3. Trimming took off 6 bases at V and 0 bases at J, with 15 bases between the two ends. Germline CDR1 reads SGHRS; CDR2 reads YFSETQ. CDR3 residues: CASNLDRPLNTEAFF. CDR3 sequence (DNA): TGCGCCAGCAATTTGGACAGACCCCTGAACACTGAAGCTTTCTTT.

The chain links TRBV6-6 to TRBJ2-5, with TRBD1 matching 8 bases. The CDR3 has 14 residues. V lost 5 bases, J lost 4 bases, and 6 bases stayed unmatched. Germline CDR1 MNHNY, CDR2 SVGAGI (reference sequence). The CDR3 sequence: CASSLIQGGETQYF. CDR3 DNA sequence: TGTGCCAGCAGTCTGATACAGGGGGGAGAGACCCAGTACTTC.

The J gene is TRBJ2-1, the V gene TRBV28, with 7 bases that match TRBD1. With 3 bases clipped from V and 5 bases from J, the junction kept 10 bases outside the gene matches. The germline V gene encodes CDR1 MDHEN and CDR2 SYDVKM. This CDR3 is 16 amino acids long. CDR3 coding DNA: TGTGCCAGCAGTTTCCAAAGCAGGACAGGTAACAATGAGCAGTTCTTC. It translates to CASSFQSRTGNNEQFF. Full variable domain (rest looked up from reference TRBV28 and TRBJ2-1): DVKVTQSSRYLVKRTGEKVFLECVQDMDHENMFWYRQDPGLGLRLIYFSYDVKMKEKGDIPEGYSVSREKKERFSLILESASTNQTSMYLCASSFQSRTGNNEQFFGPGTRLTVL.

The rearrangement uses TRBV6-7 and TRBJ1-1; possible D gene TRBD1, 5 bases. TRBV6-7 is placed among ORFs of uncertain function. Trimming stripped 2 bases from V and 8 bases from J, with 12 bases between. CDR3 size: 13 residues. CDR3 residues: CASSYRGLVEAFF. CDR3 DNA sequence: TGTGCCAGCAGTTACAGGGGACTCGTGGAAGCTTTCTTT.

This clone has just a few counts. The chain has TRBV2 and TRBJ1-3, with D unclear. The germline gives CDR1 SNHLY, CDR2 FYNNEI. This CDR3 region has 13 residues. The V gene lost 5 bases and the J gene lost 1 base, with 6 bases spanning the gap. In DNA, the CDR3 is TGTGCCAGCAGTTTTCGGTCTGGAAACACCATATATTTT. It yields the protein CASSFRSGNTIYF.

The gene calls are TRBV25-1 and TRBJ2-7, with D maybe TRBD2 (6 bases). The germline V and J ends were trimmed by 4 bases and 6 bases, with 10 bases remaining between them. Germline loops: CDR1 MGHDK, CDR2 SYGVNS. CDR3 length: 12 residues. The CDR3 reads CASSGGDFEQYF. The CDR3 DNA reads as TGTGCCAGCAGTGGGGGGGACTTCGAGCAGTACTTC.

The V call is TRBV11-2, the J call TRBJ1-1; D might be TRBD1 (6 bases). The CDR3 runs 16 residues. V was trimmed by 5 bases and J by 0 bases, leaving 16 bases between them. From germline, CDR1 is SGHAT and CDR2 FQNNGV. Written as DNA, the CDR3 is TGTGCCAGCAGCCCTTGGAGGGGGGCGATGAACACTGAAGCTTTCTTT. Amino acids: CASSPWRGAMNTEAFF.

CDR3 in DNA: TGCGCCAGCAGCTTGCGAGCAGGCGGATCTAATGAGCAGTTCTTC. Protein sequence: CASSLRAGGSNEQFF. The J gene is TRBJ2-1, the V gene TRBV5-1; D is uncertain. Germline values: CDR1 SGHRS, CDR2 YFSETQ. This CDR3 spans 15 amino acids. The V gene lost 1 base and the J gene lost 7 bases, with 15 bases spanning the gap.

About this clone: The sample holds other DNA sequences that translate to the same CDR3. The chain carries TRBV2 and TRBJ2-3; perhaps TRBD1 as D (5 bases). The CDR3 is 16 residues long. Germline loops: CDR1 SNHLY, CDR2 FYNNEI. Trimming took off 6 bases at V and 1 base at J, with 17 bases between the two ends. CDR3: CASSPLQGSGTDTQYF. DNA of the CDR3: TGTGCCAGCAGCCCCCTCCAGGGATCGGGCACAGATACGCAGTATTTT.

The chain combines TRBV19 with TRBJ2-3, with 8 bases fitting TRBD2. The germline V gene encodes CDR1 LNHDA and CDR2 SQIVND (reference sequence). V dropped 6 bases and J dropped 5; count of bases not matched to a gene: 13. This CDR3 is 16 amino acids long. The DNA of the CDR3 is TGTGCCAGTAGGCGGGGGGCCGGTTTAACCCGAGATACGCAGTATTTT. The encoded protein is CASRRGAGLTRDTQYF.

The rearrangement links TRBV2 to TRBJ2-1; the D gene is possibly TRBD1 (7 bases). The CDR3 sequence is 13 residues long. The germline V and J ends were trimmed by 5 bases and 6 bases, with 11 bases remaining between them. Germline V gene sequence: CDR1 SNHLY, CDR2 FYNNEI. The chain's CDR3 is CASSSGGINEQFF. CDR3 nucleotides: TGTGCCAGCAGTTCAGGGGGGATCAATGAGCAGTTCTTC.